The TCR beta chain described here comes from a study of tumor-infiltrating lymphocytes in localized non-small cell lung cancer (dated by TCRdb to the early 2020s). With respect to the entire study: The cohort included patients whose samples were collected after neoadjuvant chemotherapy, as well as both smokers and never-smokers and several histologies. The same patients underwent several integrated assays, with TCR sequencing performed together with flow cytometry, multiplex immunofluorescence, RNA-seq, exome sequencing and proteomics. A total of roughly 57 patients were included in the paired tumor versus uninvolved lung comparison of immunoSEQ T-cell fraction. In total, the ICON cohort consisted of fewer than 190 surgical patients with localized non-small cell lung cancer who had their tumors resected. From each patient came resected tumor tissue plus uninvolved lung tissue from that same patient, and the uninvolved lung tissue was described as non-adjacent to the tumor.

The CDR3 measures 16 amino acids from cysteine to phenylalanine. Only CDR3 DNA remains: 48 bases, in frame from the first base. The germline ends are 15 bases apart after V is trimmed by 6 bases and J by 0 bases. In the germline V gene, CDR1 corresponds to SNHLY and CDR2 to FYNNEI. Details on this clone: Its antigen remains undetermined. Nothing much larger sits one base from this clone, and base qualities are not available.

Points the paper makes about the study in general: No difference in TCR-derived T-cell fraction was observed between the flow cytometry-defined immunotypes IM1 (good prognosis) and IM2 (poor prognosis). TCRbeta sequencing supported higher T cell infiltration in tumors than in uninvolved lung tissue, consistent with immunofluorescence CD3 counts. Because different assays used different pieces of the same tissue, technical variation could not be distinguished from intratumor heterogeneity. Because assay coverage varied across patients depending on available tissue quantity, TCR sequencing was performed for only a subset of the cohort.

The T-cell fraction in tumor and uninvolved lung tissue was provided by TCR sequencing with the immunoSEQ assay. The source study handled its data this way. For survival analysis, patients were split into high (upper tertile) and low (lower two tertiles) T-cell fraction groups and compared by log-rank test. A signed-rank test was used to test differences in T-cell fraction between paired tumor and uninvolved lung samples. What TCRdb holds here is the immuneACCESS table cut down to in-frame rearrangements. Part of the clones is not present; checked against another copy, under half of the missing clones reflect an unresolved V gene, and the others are unexplained. The DNA was the basis for D and trimming; V, J and clone size are from that table. The sample table contains approximately 3,800 clones; only one count was recorded for 55% to 80% of them. The ten most abundant clones make up 15% of the sample.

Enrollment in ICON was initiated in 2016, and the last patient was enrolled in September 2018. From a subcohort of 70 or so patients, fresh tumor and matched uninvolved tissue were collected for in-depth immune analyses, including TCR sequencing. TCR sequencing was performed on DNA isolated from bulk tissue, without cell sorting. This TCR came from a human donor with non-small cell lung cancer. The chain links TRBV2 with TRBJ1-3; TRBD1 is perhaps the D gene, given 6 matching bases. Sequencing input: uninvolved lung tissue not adjacent to the tumor. CDR3 reads: CASRGLGTFSGNTIYF. The DNA sequence follows: TGTGCCAGCAGAGGATTAGGGACATTCTCTGGAAACACCATATATTTT. With all but the CDR3 taken from the reference TRBV2 and TRBJ1-3 genes, the full variable domain is: EPEVTQTPSHQVTQMGQEVILRCVPISNHLYFYWYRQILGQKVEFLVSFYNNEISEKSEIFDDQFSVERPDGSNFTLKIRSTKLEDSAMYFCASRGLGTFSGNTIYFGEGSWLTVV.